The 30 T cell receptor beta chains reported below all come from one sample, sequenced in a study of cytomegalovirus exposure and HLA in healthy donors. Assay: immunoSEQ multiplex PCR; the TCRdb copy retains only in-frame clones and omits some. The data show approximately 120,000 clones, about 93% seen once. The material sequenced was PBMCs. The receptors were sampled from a woman aged 18 to 35 in good health and CMV-seronegative.

This rearrangement joins TRBV5-1 to TRBJ1-1, with 9 nucleotides matching TRBD1. Germline CDR1 SGHRS, CDR2 YFSETQ. J lost 4 bases, V lost 3 bases, and 4 bases had no gene match. This CDR3 has 14 amino acids. The CDR3 protein is CASSSGQGTTEAFF. The CDR3 nucleotides are TGCGCCAGCAGCTCCGGACAGGGGACCACTGAAGCTTTCTTT.

The chain combines TRBV18 with TRBJ1-4; no reliable D call. This CDR3 comprises 14 residues. The germline V gene encodes CDR1 KGHSH and CDR2 LQKENI. V was trimmed by 3 bases and J by 7 bases, leaving 12 bases between them. Here the CDR3 DNA reads TGTGCCAGCTCACCGGGCGTGGGTAGTGAAAAACTGTTTTTT. It translates to CASSPGVGSEKLFF.

V is TRBV2 and J is TRBJ2-3; a possible D gene is TRBD2 (6 bases). Trimming cost V 8 bases and J 0 bases, with 15 bases left between them. Per germline, CDR1 SNHLY and CDR2 FYNNEI. CDR3 length: 15 amino acids. The CDR3 region is CASLSRDFSTDTQYF. The CDR3 DNA reads as TGTGCCAGCCTCTCCCGGGACTTCAGCACAGATACGCAGTATTTT.

The chain is built from TRBV12-5 and TRBJ2-1, with TRBD1 identical over 9 bases. This CDR3 has 15 amino acids. From germline, CDR1 is LGHNT and CDR2 FRNRAP. J gave up 6 bases and V 1 base, and 4 bases lay outside the gene matches. CDR3 amino acids: CASGLGDRAPNEQFF. The CDR3 DNA is TGTGCTAGTGGTTTGGGGGACAGGGCCCCCAATGAGCAGTTCTTC.

The chain employs TRBV13 and TRBJ1-1, with D maybe TRBD1 (5 bases). The CDR3 spans 15 residues. CDR1 and CDR2 from the germline V gene are PRHDT and FYEKMQ (reference sequence). Deletions cut 6 bases from V and 4 bases from J, with 18 bases between. This CDR3 reads CASSAGYPGFTEAFF. The CDR3 nucleotides read TGTGCCAGCAGTGCTGGCTACCCAGGGTTCACTGAAGCTTTCTTT.

This chain uses TRBV6-6 with TRBJ2-2, with D uncertain. The CDR3 consists of 12 residues. V dropped 3 bases and J dropped 5 bases, with 4 bases sitting between them. CDR1 is MNHNY, CDR2 SVGAGI, per germline (reference sequence). The CDR3 loop is CASSYSTGELFF. The DNA for the CDR3 is TGTGCCAGCAGTTATTCAACCGGGGAGCTGTTTTTT.

This clone was picked up one time. CDR3 residues: CASRSTGTDTQYF. The CDR3, as DNA: TGTGCCAGCAGGTCTACTGGCACAGATACGCAGTATTTT. V gene TRBV28 combines with J gene TRBJ2-3; D remains ambiguous. Trimming shortened V by 6 bases and J by 1 base, and 8 bases separated the two germline ends. CDR3 length: 13 residues. The germline CDR1 and CDR2 sequences are MDHEN and SYDVKM. The whole variable domain, filled in from reference TRBV28 and TRBJ2-3, reads DVKVTQSSRYLVKRTGEKVFLECVQDMDHENMFWYRQDPGLGLRLIYFSYDVKMKEKGDIPEGYSVSREKKERFSLILESASTNQTSMYLCASRSTGTDTQYFGPGTRLTVL.

V gene TRBV6-5 combines with J gene TRBJ1-3; 12 bases fit TRBD1. Germline trimming cut 2 bases from V and 2 bases from J; bases unmatched to any gene: 1. Germline-derived CDR1 and CDR2 are MNHEY and SVGAGI. The CDR3 consists of 16 residues. The CDR3 DNA is TGTGCCAGCAGTTACGGGACAGGGGGCACTGGAAACACCATATATTTT. This gives the protein CASSYGTGGTGNTIYF.

The rearrangement joins TRBV19 to TRBJ2-7, with D possibly TRBD1 on 6 matching bases. Germline-derived CDR1 and CDR2 are LNHDA and SQIVND (reference sequence). Trimming cost V 4 bases and J 7 bases, with 20 bases left between them. The CDR3 is 15 residues long. CDR3 in amino acids: CASSTPGTSWREQYF. The CDR3 nucleotides read TGTGCCAGTAGTACCCCCGGGACATCCTGGAGGGAGCAGTACTTC. The whole variable domain, remainder taken from reference TRBV19 and TRBJ2-7, is DGGITQSPKYLFRKEGQNVTLSCEQNLNHDAMYWYRQDPGQGLRLIYYSQIVNDFQKGDIAEGYSVSREKKESFPLTVTSAQKNPTAFYLCASSTPGTSWREQYFGPGTRLTVT.

This chain connects TRBV6-1 to TRBJ1-5; 7 bases align to TRBD1. The germline V gene encodes CDR1 MNHNS and CDR2 SASEGT. The CDR3 consists of 16 residues. Trimming took 4 bases from V and 3 from J; bases not matched to a gene: 9. CDR3 in DNA: TGTGCCAGCAGTGGAGGGTCGGGACAGATCAATCAGCCCCAGCATTTT. Translation gives CASSGGSGQINQPQHF.

CDR3 nucleotide sequence: TGTGCCAGCAGTTTATTTGGGGGTTCGGGGGGAGCATTTTACTATGGCTACACCTTC. It translates to CASSLFGGSGGAFYYGYTF. The gene calls are TRBV27 and TRBJ1-2, with D maybe TRBD1 (5 bases). The CDR3 is 19 residues long. V lost 1 base and J lost 3, with 24 bases in between. The germline V gene encodes CDR1 MNHEY and CDR2 SMNVEV (reference sequence).

The rearrangement links TRBV5-5 to TRBJ2-1; D call uncertain. The V end was cut by 5 bases, the J end by 6 bases, with 12 bases between. The CDR3 has 13 residues. Looked up from germline, CDR1 is SGHKS and CDR2 is YYEKEE (reference sequence). The CDR3 DNA sequence: TGTGCCAGCAGATGGGCCCTCCTCAATGAGCAGTTCTTC. It codes for CASRWALLNEQFF.

The CDR3 reads CASSLSAGSGSYNEQFF. DNA of the CDR3: TGTGCCAGCAGCTTATCGGCAGGGTCAGGATCCTACAATGAGCAGTTCTTC. The V and J genes are TRBV11-2 and TRBJ2-1; D perhaps matches TRBD1 (5 bases). The length of the CDR3 is 17 residues. The V end was cut by 2 bases, the J end by 1 base, with 15 bases between. Germline CDR1 and CDR2: SGHAT and FQNNGV.

The rearrangement links TRBV27 to TRBJ2-7, with 11 bases matching TRBD2. The J segment lost 4 bases and the V segment lost 5 bases, leaving 10 bases of the junction unmatched. Germline assignment: CDR1 MNHEY and CDR2 SMNVEV (reference sequence). This CDR3 is 16 amino acids long. Here the CDR3 DNA reads TGTGCCAGCAGTCACCTCGGGACTAGCGGAACTTACGAGCAGTACTTC. The encoded protein is CASSHLGTSGTYEQYF.

The chain couples TRBV5-6 to TRBJ2-1; 8 positions match TRBD1. J gave up 9 bases and V 4 bases, and 3 bases lay outside the gene matches. This CDR3 has 12 amino acids. Germline V CDR1 and CDR2: SGHDT, YYEEEE. CDR3 region: CASSTTGVEQFF. As DNA, the CDR3 is TGTGCCAGCAGCACGACAGGGGTTGAGCAGTTCTTC.

This clone appeared once. The rearrangement joins TRBV4-2 to TRBJ1-2, with 7 bases aligning to TRBD1. CDR1 LGHNA and CDR2 YNFKEQ come from the germline V gene. After removal of 0 bases from V and 7 bases from J, the junction contained 8 bases not matched to a gene. This CDR3 region has 15 residues. Written as DNA, the CDR3 is TGTGCCAGCAGCCAAGATCCCGGAGACAGGGTTGGCTACACCTTC. Its translation is CASSQDPGDRVGYTF.

The chain carries TRBV19 and TRBJ1-5; D not resolved. The CDR3 runs to 13 residues. With 1 base removed from V and 4 bases from J, the gap between germline ends came to 5 bases. CDR1 and CDR2 (germline): LNHDA, SQIVND (reference sequence). CDR3 coding DNA: TGTGCCAGTAGTATAGCCCTTAATCAGCCCCAGCATTTT. It translates to CASSIALNQPQHF.

The chain is built from TRBV5-5 and TRBJ2-7; 7 bases align to TRBD2. V was clipped by 3 bases and J by 4 bases; unmatched bases: 7. CDR3 length: 14 residues. Germline lookup yields CDR1 SGHKS and CDR2 YYEKEE (reference sequence). The CDR3 DNA is TGTGCCAGCAGCTCCCAGCGGGATTTATACGAGCAGTACTTC. Translation: CASSSQRDLYEQYF.

The chain has TRBV5-1 and TRBJ1-1; 7 nucleotides line up with TRBD1. This CDR3 spans 15 amino acids. Trimming took 4 bases from V and 0 from J; bases not matched to a gene: 6. Germline CDR1 and CDR2: SGHRS and YFSETQ. The CDR3 region has the DNA TGCGCCAGCAGCGTACAGGGGCACATGAACACTGAAGCTTTCTTT. This sequence encodes CASSVQGHMNTEAFF.

The chain employs TRBV5-6 and TRBJ2-7; TRBD1 matches at 7 bases. The CDR3 spans 15 residues. In germline, CDR1 is SGHDT, CDR2 YYEEEE. Trimming took 4 bases from V and 0 from J; bases not matched to a gene: 7. CDR3 sequence (DNA): TGTGCCAGCAGCCCGGGGACAGAAACCTCCTACGAGCAGTACTTC. Its translation is CASSPGTETSYEQYF.

This clone came up once. The chain recombines TRBV9 with TRBJ2-2; D gene ambiguous. Germline V gene data show CDR1 as SGDLS and CDR2 as YYNGEE. The length of the CDR3 is 14 residues. V gave up 5 bases and J gave up 6 bases, with 14 bases separating them. CDR3 sequence (DNA): TGTGCCAGCAGTCCTATTACGGCGGCCGGGGAGCTGTTTTTT. It codes for CASSPITAAGELFF.

The chain couples TRBV30 to TRBJ1-6; D is ambiguous. The CDR3 loop spans 16 amino acids. Trimming stripped 0 bases from V and 1 base from J, with 10 bases between. CDR1 is GTSNPN, CDR2 SVGIG, per germline (reference sequence). This CDR3 reads CAWSVLLGSYNSPLHF. Here the CDR3 DNA reads TGTGCCTGGAGTGTACTCCTCGGGTCCTATAATTCACCCCTCCACTTT.

J is TRBJ1-2 and V is TRBV9; TRBD1 is a possible D gene (6 bases). The CDR3 has 14 residues. Germline loops: CDR1 SGDLS, CDR2 YYNGEE. Trimming cost V 3 bases and J 8 bases, with 17 bases left between them. The CDR3 region has the DNA TGTGCCAGCAGCGCGGACAGAAACCAAGAGGGCTACACCTTC. The encoded protein is CASSADRNQEGYTF.

V usage is TRBV6-1 and J usage is TRBJ2-7; TRBD1 aligns across 8 bases. With 4 bases clipped from V and 4 bases from J, the junction kept 9 bases outside the gene matches. This CDR3 has 15 residues. Looked up from germline, CDR1 is MNHNS and CDR2 is SASEGT. The chain's CDR3 is CASSVLPGQGYEQYF. CDR3 sequence (DNA): TGTGCCAGCAGTGTACTGCCCGGACAGGGATACGAGCAGTACTTC.

The chain recombines TRBV4-1 with TRBJ2-5, with D possibly being TRBD2 (5 bases). The CDR3 spans 15 residues. Germline loops: CDR1 MGHRA, CDR2 YSYEKL. Trimming removed 3 bases from V and 4 bases from J, with 15 bases in between. The CDR3 bases are TGCGCCAGCAGCCACCGTACACTAGTCGGAGAGACCCAGTACTTC. Its translation: CASSHRTLVGETQYF.

The chain recombines TRBV5-1 with TRBJ1-1; a weak D match, TRBD1 (5 bases). The CDR3 covers 14 residues. V lost 4 bases and J lost 1, with 11 bases in between. Germline CDR1 is SGHRS and CDR2 is YFSETQ. Written as DNA, the CDR3 is TGCGCCAGCAGCATAGGAGACAGGAACACTGAAGCTTTCTTT. Protein: CASSIGDRNTEAFF.

V and J are TRBV28 and TRBJ2-7, with 9 bases that match TRBD1. V shed 6 bases, J shed 3 bases, and the junction held 6 bases outside the gene matches. This CDR3 region has 14 residues. Germline CDR1 MDHEN, CDR2 SYDVKM. The CDR3 reads CASSAPGQGYEQYF. The CDR3 DNA follows: TGTGCCAGCAGCGCTCCGGGACAGGGCTACGAGCAGTACTTC.

This chain joins TRBV7-2 and TRBJ2-5, with TRBD2 as a possible D gene (5 bases). Germline V lookup: CDR1 SGHTA, CDR2 FQGNSA. V was clipped by 5 bases and J by 5 bases, with 18 bases between them. The CDR3 consists of 15 residues. The CDR3, as DNA: TGTGCCAGCAGCCCAGGAGGAGGATTAGAGGAGACCCAGTACTTC. This gives the protein CASSPGGGLEETQYF.

V gene TRBV5-1 combines with J gene TRBJ1-4, with D possibly being TRBD1 (6 bases). This CDR3 is built from 14 residues. V gave up 1 base and J gave up 8 bases, with 12 bases separating them. Germline CDR1 is SGHRS and CDR2 is YFSETQ. CDR3 nucleotide sequence: TGCGCCAGCAGCTTGAACAGGGTTTCGGAAAAACTGTTTTTT. It encodes CASSLNRVSEKLFF.

The sample holds a few counts of this clone. V and J are TRBV2 and TRBJ1-2; D unresolved. CDR1 is SNHLY and CDR2 is FYNNEI in the germline V gene. Trimming pared 2 bases from V and 10 bases from J, leaving 11 bases between. The CDR3 runs 12 residues. The CDR3 region is CASSEMSNLYTF. CDR3 nucleotide sequence: TGTGCCAGCAGTGAAATGAGCAACCTCTACACCTTC.